A selection of T cell receptor beta chains follows, all from one sample in a study of T cell repertoires in cytomegalovirus infection. TCRdb reanalysed the reads using MiXCR and keeps one entry per CDR3 protein. This table holds about 530,000 distinct CDR3 sequences, about 30% found once. Sequenced input: PBMCs. The receptors were sampled from a human donor in good health (CMV status not recorded). Some clones in this sample may be carry-over from other donors' samples. CDR3s include the opening cysteine and the closing phenylalanine or tryptophan. A D gene is named only where the DNA matches it firmly. Where a row states a size, it is once, few, many or the class of an expanded clone; other rows omit it.

cdr3_aa cdr3_nt j_call v_call clone_size d_call
CASKTSSEYNEQFF TGTGCCAGCAAAACTAGTTCTGAATACAATGAGCAGTTCTTC TRBJ2-1 TRBV12-3/TRBV12-4 few NA
CASSSPVGDTQYF TGTGCCAGCAGTTCCCCAGTGGGAGATACGCAGTATTTT TRBJ2-3 TRBV6-6 few NA
CASSYNGQGSRYTEAFF TGTGCCAGCAGCTACAACGGACAGGGTAGCAGGTACACTGAAGCTTTCTTT TRBJ1-1 TRBV7-6 NA TRBD1
CASSFGRPDNSPLHF TGTGCCAGCAGTTTTGGCAGGCCAGATAATTCACCCCTCCACTTT TRBJ1-6 TRBV12-3/TRBV12-4 few NA
CASSVALGGRFQETQYF TGTGCCAGCAGCGTAGCATTAGGCGGGAGGTTCCAAGAGACCCAGTACTTC TRBJ2-5 TRBV9 NA TRBD2
CASSLRRGEAFF TGTGCCAGCAGCTTAAGAAGAGGCGAAGCTTTCTTT TRBJ1-1 TRBV7-2 many NA
CASSRNTGGRDNSPLHF TGTGCCAGCAGCCGGAACACTGGGGGGAGAGACAATTCACCCCTCCACTTT TRBJ1-6 TRBV4-2 NA NA
CASSPRSGGNTGELFF TGTGCCAGCAGCCCTCGTAGCGGGGGGAACACCGGGGAGCTGTTTTTT TRBJ2-2 TRBV7-2 few TRBD2
CASSYSAGRETIYF TGTGCCAGCAGTTACTCCGCCGGACGGGAGACCATATATTTT TRBJ1-3 TRBV6-6 NA NA
CASSRPGLARDTQYF TGTGCCAGCAGCCGGCCGGGACTAGCGAGAGATACGCAGTATTTT TRBJ2-3 TRBV7-9 NA TRBD2
CAWSPLGGYTF TGTGCCTGGAGTCCTCTGGGTGGCTACACCTTC TRBJ1-2 TRBV30 NA NA
CASSFGSSSSPLHF TGTGCCAGCAGTTTTGGGTCTTCGTCTTCACCCCTCCACTTT TRBJ1-6 TRBV12-3/TRBV12-4 few NA
CASSRGLAGGTYNEQFF TGTGCCAGCAGCCGAGGACTAGCGGGAGGTACCTACAATGAGCAGTTCTTC TRBJ2-1 TRBV6-2/TRBV6-3 NA TRBD2
CASHKIQDSGNTIYF TGTGCCAGTCATAAAATACAGGACTCTGGAAACACCATATATTTT TRBJ1-3 TRBV19 NA NA